The sequence of this T cell receptor (beta chain) was determined in a study of CD8+ T cells in alopecia areata. About the study: Patients received oral tofacitinib, 5 to 10 mg twice daily, for moderate-to-severe alopecia areata. Patients took tofacitinib for 6 to 18 months, followed by 6 drug-free months.

The germline V gene has CDR1 LGHNA and CDR2 YNFKEQ. V dropped 4 bases and J dropped 4; count of bases not matched to a gene: 6. The CDR3 is made up of 15 amino acids. Samples from alopecia areata patients were lesional scalp punch biopsies and peripheral blood. Study-wide points: The study also sequences resident alphabeta T cells of normal skin in scalp samples. Higher clonality than in normal scalp was seen in lesional scalp, especially alopecia totalis/universalis.

On this clone: The antigen is not known.

RNA was extracted and reverse transcribed into cDNA as the sequencing template. Data came from immunoSEQ multiplex PCR; TCRdb stores just in-frame clones and leaves some out. The data hold some 16,000 clones, with less than 70% observed a single time. This TCR derives from a human donor with alopecia areata. This chain links TRBV4-2 with TRBJ2-5; 10 bases match TRBD2. Sequenced sample: skin. The CDR3 here is CASSLSSGSRETQYF. CDR3 coding DNA: TGTGCCAGCAGCCTATCTAGCGGGAGTAGAGAGACCCAGTACTTC.